This TCR beta chain is from a study of blood T cells in healthy people across ages. The study, taken as a whole, reports: Across the age range, TCR beta diversity per million T cells fell in a roughly linear way.

Alongside a J-beta primer mix, a sample-barcoded 5' primer served in a second PCR lasting about 7 to 12 cycles. A single record per CDR3 protein comes from TCRdb applying MiXCR to the 5' RACE reads. Of approximately 760,000 distinct CDR3 sequences in the sample, about 25% were seen once. This clonotype was seen a few times. The antigen remains undetermined. With V trimmed by 2 bases and J by 6 bases, 5 bases remained unmatched. The CDR3 has 14 residues. Germline CDR1 is MNHEY and CDR2 is SMNVEV (reference sequence). These data were likewise used in another study, on T cells of mothers and their children.

The sequence derives from a boy younger than 18 in good health. Sequencing was done on a sample of blood. The chain couples TRBV27 to TRBJ1-2, with 8 bases lining up with TRBD1. In DNA, the CDR3 is TGTGCCAGCAGTTTACAGGGGGCGCTGAATGGCTACACCTTC. It encodes CASSLQGALNGYTF.